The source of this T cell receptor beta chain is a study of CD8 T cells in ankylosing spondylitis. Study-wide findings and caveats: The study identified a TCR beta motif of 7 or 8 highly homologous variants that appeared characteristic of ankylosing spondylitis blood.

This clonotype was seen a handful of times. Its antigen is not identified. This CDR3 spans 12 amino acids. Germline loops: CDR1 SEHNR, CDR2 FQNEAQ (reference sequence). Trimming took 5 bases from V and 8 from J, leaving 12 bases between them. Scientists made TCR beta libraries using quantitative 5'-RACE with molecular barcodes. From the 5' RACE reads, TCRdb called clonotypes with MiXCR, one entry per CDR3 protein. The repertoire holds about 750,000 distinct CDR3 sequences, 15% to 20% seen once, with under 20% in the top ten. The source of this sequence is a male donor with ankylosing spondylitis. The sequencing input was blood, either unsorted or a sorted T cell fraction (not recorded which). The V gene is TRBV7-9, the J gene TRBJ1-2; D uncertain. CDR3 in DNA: TGTGCCAGCAGCCCCATTTTAGGGGGCTACACCTTC. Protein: CASSPILGGYTF. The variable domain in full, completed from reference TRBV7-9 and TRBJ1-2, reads DTGVSQNPRHKITKRGQNVTFRCDPISEHNRLYWYRQTLGQGPEFLTYFQNEAQLEKSRLLSDRFSAERPKGSFSTLEIQRTEQGDSAMYLCASSPILGGYTFGSGTRLTVV.